One sample yielded the 8 T cell receptor beta chains listed below, sequenced in a study of a mutant IDH1 vaccine in newly diagnosed glioma. Indicated time point: baseline, week 1 (first vaccination visit). The treatment was: pre-vaccination baseline after standard-of-care therapy. Profiled with immunoSEQ multiplex PCR; TCRdb holds only in-frame clones, not every one. Of 55,000 to 70,000 clones detected, 86% appear once; the ten largest clones hold around 3%. Specimen: PBMCs, collected from a glioma patient treated with radiotherapy, temozolomide or both. The receptors were sampled from a man aged 25-40 years with glioma.

This chain uses TRBV6-6 with TRBJ2-1; the match to TRBD1 covers 10 bases. Germline trimming cut 6 bases from V and 4 bases from J; bases unmatched to any gene: 6. There are 15 residues in the CDR3. Germline values: CDR1 MNHNY, CDR2 SVGAGI (reference sequence). The DNA for the CDR3 is TGTGCCAGCAGGGAGGGACAGGGGATTTACAATGAGCAGTTCTTC. It translates to CASREGQGIYNEQFF.

In its sample, this clone was seen once. The chain is built from TRBV5-1 and TRBJ2-3, with TRBD1 matching over 7 bases. The CDR3 runs to 17 residues. Trimming at V came to 2 bases and at J to 4 bases, leaving 13 bases not matched to a gene. Germline assignment: CDR1 SGHRS and CDR2 YFSETQ. The CDR3: CASSFRGQRGVADTQYF. In DNA, the CDR3 is TGCGCCAGCAGCTTCCGGGGACAGCGTGGCGTTGCAGATACGCAGTATTTT.

This clone came up a few times. V and J are TRBV6-1 and TRBJ1-5, with 7 bases lining up with TRBD1. V was clipped by 10 bases and J by 3 bases; unmatched bases: 6. There are 13 residues in the CDR3. Germline lookup yields CDR1 MNHNS and CDR2 SASEGT. In DNA form, the CDR3 reads TGTGCCACCGGGACAGTCTTCAATCAGCCCCAGCATTTT. It specifies CATGTVFNQPQHF.

The chain is built from TRBV27 and TRBJ2-7; no firm D call. Trimming took off 8 bases at V and 0 bases at J, with 17 bases between the two ends. Germline assignment: CDR1 MNHEY and CDR2 SMNVEV (reference sequence). This CDR3 spans 15 amino acids. CDR3 loop: CASRPRGLTSYEQYF. CDR3 coding DNA: TGTGCCAGCCGCCCACGAGGCCTCACCTCCTACGAGCAGTACTTC.

This clone has only one observation. This chain uses TRBV10-2 with TRBJ2-5, with D perhaps being TRBD1 or TRBD2 (6 bases each). This CDR3 is built from 18 residues. The germline CDR1 and CDR2 sequences are WSHSY and SAAADI. V was shortened by 0 bases and J by 2 bases, with 19 bases between the two germline ends. In DNA, the CDR3 is TGCGCCAGCAGTGAGTCTCCCGATTGGGGGGCCAAACAAGAGACCCAGTACTTC. Protein: CASSESPDWGAKQETQYF.

V is TRBV10-3 and J is TRBJ1-5, with D unclear. CDR3 length: 14 residues. Trimming left V 0 bases short and J 7 bases short, with 10 bases between. From germline, CDR1 is ENHRY and CDR2 SYGVKD. This CDR3 reads CAISESNPTQPQHF. The CDR3 DNA is TGTGCCATCAGTGAGTCGAACCCCACCCAGCCCCAGCATTTT.

This chain connects TRBV2 to TRBJ2-3; TRBD1 matches 8 bases. CDR1 and CDR2 (germline): SNHLY, FYNNEI. V was clipped by 6 bases and J by 4 bases; unmatched bases: 6. This CDR3 has 14 residues. CDR3 nucleotide sequence: TGTGCCAGCAGCCCAGGGGGCTGGGCAGATACGCAGTATTTT. Its protein is CASSPGGWADTQYF.

The chain has TRBV7-2 and TRBJ2-5; D may be TRBD2 (6 bases). The V and J ends lost 7 bases and 4 bases respectively, with 19 bases between them. Germline loops: CDR1 SGHTA, CDR2 FQGNSA. The CDR3 consists of 15 residues. CDR3 amino acids: CASTPNGGLRETQYF. Here the CDR3 DNA reads TGTGCCAGCACCCCCAATGGGGGACTTAGAGAGACCCAGTACTTC.